Following are 9 T cell receptor beta chains from one sample sequenced in a study of T cells in Graves' hyperthyroidism and ophthalmopathy. Using RNA transcripts as the source, TCR beta CDR3 regions were amplified. The TCR CDR3 was amplified in a first-round RT-PCR using the HTBI primer set. TCRdb used MiXCR to reprocess the multiplex PCR reads, holding one entry per CDR3 protein. Seen here are about 400,000 distinct CDR3 sequences, around 14% observed once, and the top ten hold around 7%. The source material was blood. Receptors originate from a woman between 18 and 29 years old with Graves' hyperthyroidism.

The CDR3 coding sequence is TGTGCCAGTCACCCCGACAGGGCCCTTCCTAATTCACCCCTCCACTTT. Protein sequence: CASHPDRALPNSPLHF. This chain connects TRBV19 to TRBJ1-6, with 7 bases fitting TRBD1. Trimming at V came to 8 bases and at J to 6 bases, leaving 13 bases not matched to a gene. Germline-derived CDR1 and CDR2 are LNHDA and SQIVND (reference sequence). There are 16 residues in the CDR3.

This clonotype has ten or more counts. The V gene is TRBV11-2, the J gene TRBJ1-6; TRBD1 might be the D (5 bases). CDR1 is SGHAT and CDR2 is FQNNGV in the germline V gene. There are 13 residues in the CDR3. Trimming left V 5 bases short and J 7 bases short, with 9 bases between. The CDR3 sequence is CASSPGHNSPLHF. CDR3 coding DNA: TGTGCCAGCAGCCCGGGGCACAATTCACCCCTCCACTTT. Complete variable domain (other parts from reference TRBV11-2 and TRBJ1-6): EAGVAQSPRYKIIEKRQSVAFWCNPISGHATLYWYQQILGQGPKLLIQFQNNGVVDDSQLPKDRFSAERLKGVDSTLKIQPAKLEDSAVYLCASSPGHNSPLHFGNGTRLTVT.

The table lists this clonotype with many counts. V usage is TRBV9 and J usage is TRBJ1-3, with 7 nucleotides matching TRBD1. This CDR3 is built from 15 residues. From germline, CDR1 is SGDLS and CDR2 YYNGEE. Unmatched junction bases numbered 3, after V lost 0 bases and J lost 3 bases. The CDR3 protein is CASSVGGGGGNTIYF. Written as DNA, the CDR3 is TGTGCCAGCAGCGTAGGAGGGGGCGGTGGAAACACCATATATTTT.

This clonotype was counted many times. The V gene is TRBV30, the J gene TRBJ2-1; tentative D call: TRBD2 (5 bases). The CDR3 loop spans 16 amino acids. V was cut by 4 bases and J by 0 bases, with 16 bases left in between. Germline assignment: CDR1 GTSNPN and CDR2 SVGIG (reference sequence). The CDR3 here is CAWKGRERFSYNEQFF. CDR3 DNA: TGTGCCTGGAAGGGTAGGGAGCGTTTCTCCTACAATGAGCAGTTCTTC.

This clonotype was seen repeatedly, ten times or more. The chain combines TRBV18 with TRBJ2-3; 9 bases agree with TRBD2. From germline, CDR1 is KGHSH and CDR2 LQKENI. After removal of 2 bases from V and 1 base from J, the junction contained 4 bases not matched to a gene. CDR3 length: 16 residues. DNA of the CDR3: TGTGCCAGCTCACCAATCAGCGGGGGGCGCACAGATACGCAGTATTTT. Its protein product is CASSPISGGRTDTQYF.

The sample holds many counts of this clonotype. The chain has TRBV5-1 and TRBJ2-7; D perhaps matches TRBD2 (5 bases). Germline V gives CDR1 SGHRS, CDR2 YFSETQ. Trimming took off 5 bases at V and 0 bases at J, with 18 bases between the two ends. There are 16 residues in the CDR3. The CDR3 DNA reads as TGCGCCAGCAGGCCGGCAGGCGGGCAGAGCTCCTACGAGCAGTACTTC. This translates into CASRPAGGQSSYEQYF.

Here the CDR3 DNA reads TGTGCCAGTAGTTCCCGGGGGACGGGGGATACGCAGTATTTT. This translates into CASSSRGTGDTQYF. The V call is TRBV19, the J call TRBJ2-3; a possible D gene is TRBD2 (6 bases). Germline lookup yields CDR1 LNHDA and CDR2 SQIVND (reference sequence). The germline V and J ends were trimmed by 5 bases and 6 bases, with 15 bases remaining between them. The CDR3 runs 14 residues.

The sample holds many counts of this clonotype. The V gene is TRBV5-1, the J gene TRBJ2-2, with D hard to call. Germline CDR1 is SGHRS and CDR2 is YFSETQ. The V end was cut by 4 bases, the J end by 7 bases, with 8 bases between. The CDR3 totals 12 residues. CDR3 nucleotides: TGCGCCAGCAGCGAAGCAATCGGGGAGCTGTTTTTT. Residues: CASSEAIGELFF.

The rearrangement links TRBV15 to TRBJ2-5; 7 bases fit TRBD1. V dropped 0 bases and J dropped 5; count of bases not matched to a gene: 6. Germline V gene sequence: CDR1 LNHNV, CDR2 YYDKDF (reference sequence). The CDR3 spans 15 residues. CDR3 loop: CATSRDRQGVETQYF. In nucleotides, the CDR3 is TGTGCCACCAGCAGAGATAGACAGGGAGTGGAGACCCAGTACTTC.